This T cell receptor beta chain is drawn from a study of blood T cell repertoires in COVID-19. For the study at large: Samples of COVID-19 (acute and convalescent) were obtained from the United States, Italy and Spain.

The protocol was immunoSEQ multiplex PCR, while the TCRdb copy is restricted to in-frame clones and leaves out a portion. Counted here are over 100,000 clones, 85% to 90% occurring once; the ten biggest clones make up 15%. Material for sequencing was peripheral blood. The origin of this receptor is a man aged 45-65 years with acute or convalescent COVID-19.

CDR3 bases: TGTGCCAGCAGTCGGGGGGCGAGGGGGTATGGCTACACCTTC. It codes for CASSRGARGYGYTF. This sequence joins TRBV27 and TRBJ1-2; D may be TRBD1 (6 bases). V lost 5 bases to trimming and J lost 5 bases, with 15 bases between them. There are 14 residues in the CDR3. Germline loops: CDR1 MNHEY, CDR2 SMNVEV (reference sequence).